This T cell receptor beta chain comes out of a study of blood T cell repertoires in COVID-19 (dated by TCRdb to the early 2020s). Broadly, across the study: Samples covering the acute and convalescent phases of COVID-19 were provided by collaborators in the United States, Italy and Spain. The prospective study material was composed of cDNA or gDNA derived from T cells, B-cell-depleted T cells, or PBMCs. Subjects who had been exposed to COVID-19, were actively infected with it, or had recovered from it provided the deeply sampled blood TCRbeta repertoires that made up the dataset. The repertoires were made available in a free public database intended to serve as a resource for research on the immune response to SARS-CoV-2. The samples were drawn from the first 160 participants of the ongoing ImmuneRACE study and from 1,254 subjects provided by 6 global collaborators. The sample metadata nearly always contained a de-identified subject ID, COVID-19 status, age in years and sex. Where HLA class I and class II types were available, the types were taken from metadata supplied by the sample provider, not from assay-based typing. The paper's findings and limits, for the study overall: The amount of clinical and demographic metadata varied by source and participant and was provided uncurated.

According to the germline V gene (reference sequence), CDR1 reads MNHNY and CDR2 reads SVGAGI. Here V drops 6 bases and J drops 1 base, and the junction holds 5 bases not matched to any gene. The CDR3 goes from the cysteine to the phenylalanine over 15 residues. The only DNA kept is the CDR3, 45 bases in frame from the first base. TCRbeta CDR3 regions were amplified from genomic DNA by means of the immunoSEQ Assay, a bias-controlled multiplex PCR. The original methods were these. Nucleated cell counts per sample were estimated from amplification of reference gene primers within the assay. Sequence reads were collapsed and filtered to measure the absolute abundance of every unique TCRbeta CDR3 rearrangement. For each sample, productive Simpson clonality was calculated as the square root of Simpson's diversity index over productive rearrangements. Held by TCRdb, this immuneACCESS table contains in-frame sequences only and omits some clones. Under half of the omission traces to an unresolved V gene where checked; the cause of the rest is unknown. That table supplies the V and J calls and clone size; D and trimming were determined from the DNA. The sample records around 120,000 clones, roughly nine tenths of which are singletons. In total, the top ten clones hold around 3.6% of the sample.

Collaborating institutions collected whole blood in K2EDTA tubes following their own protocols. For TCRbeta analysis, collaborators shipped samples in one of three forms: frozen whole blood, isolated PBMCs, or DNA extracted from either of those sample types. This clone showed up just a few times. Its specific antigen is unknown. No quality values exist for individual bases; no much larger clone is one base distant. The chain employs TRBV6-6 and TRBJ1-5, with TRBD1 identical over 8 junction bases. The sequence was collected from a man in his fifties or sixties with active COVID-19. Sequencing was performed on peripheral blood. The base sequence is TGTGCCAGCAGACTCGACAGGGGCAGCAATCAGCCCCAGCATTTT. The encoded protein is CASRLDRGSNQPQHF.